A selection of T cell receptor beta chains follows, all from one sample in a study of memory CD4+ T cells and cytomegalovirus serostatus. The assay was immunoSEQ multiplex PCR, and TCRdb's table has in-frame clones only and misses some. The data contain around 33,000 clones, around 74% of them singletons. Sequencing was performed on memory CD4+ T cells from blood. Every receptor here comes from an adult in good health and CMV-seronegative. Some clones in this sample may be carry-over from other donors' samples. Each CDR3 is given with its conserved first and last residue. A D gene is named only where the DNA matches it firmly. Some rows have no size entry. The others give once, few or many, or a class for an expanded clone.

size	V	J	D	CDR3	DNA
-	TRBV11-1	TRBJ1-1	-	CASSFGTGNTEAFF	TGTGCCAGCAGCTTCGGCACAGGGAACACTGAAGCTTTCTTT
-	TRBV7-2	TRBJ1-6	-	CASSSGGGVGSPLHF	TGTGCCAGCAGCTCCGGTGGGGGAGTAGGGTCACCCCTCCACTTT
-	TRBV2	TRBJ2-7	-	CASLITEYEQYF	TGTGCCAGCCTGATCACAGAGTACGAGCAGTACTTC
-	TRBV9	TRBJ1-3	-	CASSAMTGNTIYF	TGTGCCAGCAGCGCCATGACAGGAAACACCATATATTTT
-	TRBV10-1	TRBJ2-2	-	CASRPENTGELFF	TGCGCCAGTCGTCCTGAGAACACCGGGGAGCTGTTTTTT
-	TRBV6-5	TRBJ1-1	TRBD1	CASRKPDRATEAFF	TGTGCCAGCAGAAAACCGGACAGGGCCACTGAAGCTTTCTTT
few	TRBV5-1	TRBJ1-1	-	CASSSDMAVMNTEAFF	TGCGCCAGCAGCTCGGACATGGCCGTAATGAACACTGAAGCTTTCTTT
-	TRBV7-9	TRBJ2-2	-	CASSIGTGELFF	TGTGCCAGCAGCATAGGGACCGGGGAGCTGTTTTTT
-	TRBV6-5	TRBJ1-1	-	CASSERSQNTEAFF	TGTGCCAGCAGCGAAAGGAGTCAGAACACTGAAGCTTTCTTT
-	TRBV29-1	TRBJ2-1	-	CSARGYNEQFF	TGCAGCGCTAGGGGCTACAATGAGCAGTTCTTC
-	TRBV5-1	TRBJ2-3	TRBD2	CASSREGGRWDTQYF	TGCGCCAGCAGCCGGGAGGGGGGCCGATGGGATACGCAGTATTTT
-	TRBV11-3	TRBJ2-2	-	CASSFPRWGTTNTGELFF	TGTGCCAGCAGCTTCCCGCGGTGGGGGACCACGAACACCGGGGAGCTGTTTTTT
-	TRBV4-2	TRBJ1-6	-	CASSQVGTGGMNSPLHF	TGTGCCAGCAGCCAAGTAGGGACCGGGGGGATGAATTCACCCCTCCACTTT
few	TRBV2	TRBJ1-2	-	CASSLQGGGYTF	TGTGCCAGCAGTTTACAGGGCGGAGGCTACACCTTC
few	TRBV7-8	TRBJ1-1	-	CASSPGRGNTEAFF	TGTGCCAGCAGCCCCGGGAGGGGTAACACTGAAGCTTTCTTT
-	TRBV19	TRBJ1-1	-	CASSIGGFWGMNTEAFF	TGTGCCAGTAGTATAGGGGGCTTTTGGGGCATGAACACTGAAGCTTTCTTT
few	TRBV6-4	TRBJ1-1	-	CASSEIMNTEAFF	TGTGCCAGCAGTGAAATAATGAACACTGAAGCTTTCTTT
-	TRBV10-3	TRBJ2-5	TRBD1	CAISSFPGQDAGTQYF	TGTGCCATCAGTTCCTTCCCGGGACAGGACGCGGGTACCCAGTACTTC
-	TRBV19	TRBJ2-2	-	CASSIGGLAPGELFF	TGTGCCAGTAGTATAGGGGGTCTAGCTCCCGGGGAGCTGTTTTTT
few	TRBV6-1	TRBJ1-1	-	CASKPLELGRAFF	TGTGCCAGCAAACCCCTCGAATTGGGAAGGGCTTTCTTT
few	TRBV6-5	TRBJ2-7	-	CASSYEAGTRSYEQYF	TGTGCCAGCAGTTACGAGGCCGGGACCAGGTCCTACGAGCAGTACTTC
-	TRBV9	TRBJ2-7	-	CASSVRWETHEQYF	TGTGCCAGCAGCGTTCGGTGGGAGACTCACGAGCAGTACTTC
-	TRBV7-9	TRBJ2-7	-	CASSSRNTGYEQYF	TGTGCCAGCAGCTCCCGAAATACGGGCTACGAGCAGTACTTC
-	TRBV28	TRBJ1-2	TRBD1	CASSFPGQGATNYGYTF	TGTGCCAGCAGTTTTCCGGGACAGGGGGCCACTAACTATGGCTACACCTTC
-	TRBV5-1	TRBJ1-1	-	CASSLGPTNTEAFF	TGCGCCAGCAGCTTGGGACCCACGAACACTGAAGCTTTCTTT
-	TRBV19	TRBJ1-5	TRBD1	CASSIKGQSPSQPQHF	TGTGCCAGTAGTATTAAGGGACAGAGTCCGAGTCAGCCCCAGCATTTT
-	TRBV9	TRBJ2-1	TRBD2	CASSPLFAGGYNEQFF	TGTGCCAGCAGCCCTCTGTTCGCGGGGGGCTACAATGAGCAGTTCTTC
few	TRBV27	TRBJ1-2	-	CASSLSKNTFSSNGYTF	TGTGCCAGCAGTTTATCAAAGAACACCTTCTCGTCTAATGGCTACACCTTC
few	TRBV5-1	TRBJ2-7	-	CASSLTGISYEQYF	TGCGCCAGCAGCTTGACAGGGATCTCCTACGAGCAGTACTTC
-	TRBV5-4	TRBJ1-3	-	CASSLEGSRSGNTIYF	TGTGCCAGCAGCTTGGAGGGGTCTAGGTCTGGAAACACCATATATTTT
few	TRBV6-6	TRBJ1-1	-	CATGDRSGARGTEAFF	TGTGCCACCGGCGACAGATCTGGGGCCAGAGGCACTGAAGCTTTCTTT
-	TRBV18	TRBJ2-5	-	CASSRSKQETQYF	TGTGCCAGCTCACGTTCGAAGCAAGAGACCCAGTACTTC
-	TRBV19	TRBJ2-7	-	CASSIQGKGEQYF	TGTGCCAGTAGTATTCAGGGTAAAGGCGAGCAGTACTTC
-	TRBV10-1	TRBJ2-2	TRBD1	CASSELPGQGSTGELFF	TGCGCCAGCAGTGAGTTACCGGGACAGGGGAGCACCGGGGAGCTGTTTTTT
-	TRBV5-1	TRBJ1-4	-	CASSLDLGGTNEKLFF	TGCGCCAGCAGCTTGGATTTGGGGGGGACTAATGAAAAACTGTTTTTT
-	TRBV9	TRBJ1-6	-	CASSEHSNYNSPLHF	TGTGCCAGCAGCGAACACAGTAACTATAATTCACCCCTCCACTTT
-	TRBV18	TRBJ1-1	-	CASSRDPGLEAFF	TGTGCCAGCTCACGGGACCCCGGACTTGAAGCTTTCTTT
-	TRBV19	TRBJ1-5	-	CASSPRGGNQPQHF	TGTGCCAGTAGTCCGAGGGGCGGGAATCAGCCCCAGCATTTT
-	TRBV7-9	TRBJ2-5	-	CASSRVGAETQYF	TGTGCCAGCAGCCGGGTAGGGGCAGAGACCCAGTACTTC
-	TRBV18	TRBJ2-7	-	CASSGGSHSYEQYF	TGTGCCAGCTCAGGAGGGTCCCACTCCTACGAGCAGTACTTC
-	TRBV6-6	TRBJ1-5	TRBD1	CASRPVGQGHQPQHF	TGTGCCAGCAGACCCGTAGGACAGGGGCATCAGCCCCAGCATTTT
-	TRBV5-6	TRBJ2-1	-	CASSFKFDEQFF	TGTGCCAGCAGCTTTAAGTTCGATGAGCAGTTCTTC
-	TRBV6-5	TRBJ1-1	-	CAVQQGSAVTEAFF	TGTGCCGTACAACAGGGTTCCGCCGTCACTGAAGCTTTCTTT
-	TRBV4-2	TRBJ1-6	TRBD1	CASSLQTGVNSPLHF	TGTGCCAGCAGCCTCCAGACAGGGGTAAATTCACCCCTCCACTTT
-	TRBV20-1	TRBJ2-5	-	CSATQETQYF	TGCAGTGCTACCCAAGAGACCCAGTACTTC
-	TRBV11-2	TRBJ1-1	-	CASSRRGTEAFF	TGTGCCAGCAGCCGTAGGGGGACTGAAGCTTTCTTT
few	TRBV27	TRBJ2-1	TRBD2	CASSWYRPGGQNEQFF	TGTGCCAGCAGTTGGTATAGACCGGGGGGGCAGAATGAGCAGTTCTTC